The present TCR beta chain was sequenced within a study of blood T cell repertoires in COVID-19. Looking at the study overall: T cells, B-cell-depleted T cells, or PBMCs supplied cDNA or gDNA.

Produced via immunoSEQ multiplex PCR; TCRdb's table is partial and in-frame only. The repertoire holds roughly 250,000 clones, with around 81% as singletons. This clone was found once. Trimming stripped 3 bases from V and 11 bases from J, with 8 bases between. The CDR3 is 11 amino acids. The chain carries TRBV12-3 or TRBV12-4 and TRBJ1-3; D is undetermined. The sample taken for sequencing was peripheral blood. The sequence derives from a woman aged 60 to 75 with active or convalescent COVID-19. This chain's CDR3 is CASSFPGSIYF. The CDR3, as DNA: TGTGCCAGCAGTTTCCCGGGTTCCATATATTTT.